The present T cell receptor beta chain was sequenced within a study of cytomegalovirus exposure and HLA in healthy donors. General study findings and limits: Cytomegalovirus status, reportedly, was diagnosed with high specificity and sensitivity by the classifier. Relative to equally common others, HLA-associated TCR beta chains showed greater clonal expansion in a later analysis.

Concerning this clone itself: Its antigen is still unknown.

The CDR3 has 12 amino acids. V lost 6 bases and J lost 5, with 10 bases in between. Germline-derived CDR1 and CDR2 are MGHDK and SYGVNS. 13 Jbeta primers and 60 Vbeta primers were used for the PCR. This table comes from immunoSEQ multiplex PCR, and its TCRdb copy is limited to in-frame clones, with some not included. The sample holds roughly 50,000 clones. The sample consisted of PBMCs. The sequence was collected from a male donor in good health and CMV-seropositive. The rearrangement joins TRBV25-1 to TRBJ1-2; D gene unclear. The DNA of the CDR3 is TGTGCCAGCAGCCACACCCTTTATGGCTACACCTTC. It codes for CASSHTLYGYTF.